This entry concerns a single T cell receptor beta chain. Its cognate antigen has yet to be identified. One base away there is no much larger clone; base qualities are not given. From the cysteine through the phenylalanine, the CDR3 covers 15 amino acids. CDR3 DNA is the only sequence kept; it has 45 bases, read in frame from the first base. Per the germline V gene, MGHRA is the CDR1 and YSYEKL is the CDR2. Relative to germline, V is missing 3 bases and J is missing 6 bases, with 7 bases of the junction outside any gene match. This entry comes from a study of blood T cell repertoires in COVID-19 (TCRdb year 2020). About the full investigation: Samples from collaborators originated in the United States, Italy and Spain and spanned both the acute and convalescent phases of COVID-19. The samples were drawn from two sources: the first 160 participants of the ongoing ImmuneRACE study, and 1,000 to 1,500 subjects contributed by 6 global collaborators. The material from the prospective study consisted of cDNA or gDNA derived from T cells, B-cell-depleted T cells, or PBMCs. The sample metadata nearly always contained a de-identified subject ID, COVID-19 status, age in years and sex. Deeply sampled blood TCRbeta repertoires from subjects exposed to, actively infected with, or recovered from COVID-19 were included in the dataset. A freely available public database, intended as a resource for researchers studying the immune response to SARS-CoV-2, is where the repertoires were released. Where available, HLA class I and class II types were obtained from metadata supplied by the sample provider rather than from assay-based typing.

The immunoSEQ Assay, a bias-controlled multiplex PCR, was used to amplify TCRbeta CDR3 regions from genomic DNA. Regarding the original processing steps: Within the assay, amplification of reference gene primers was used to estimate how many nucleated cells each sample contained. To quantify the absolute abundance of each unique TCRbeta CDR3 rearrangement, sequence reads were collapsed and filtered. Productive Simpson clonality was computed per sample as the square root of Simpson's diversity index over productive rearrangements. TCRdb re-hosts the immuneACCESS table, in-frame sequences only. Its copies lack some clones; in the studies checked, an unresolved V gene accounts for under half of them, and the cause for the rest is not known. The DNA was the basis for D and trimming; V, J and clone size are from that table. The sample records fewer than 250,000 clones, over 80% of which are singletons. Jointly, the top ten make up more than 5.5% of the sample.

The paper as a whole reports these results and caveats: The quantity of clinical and demographic metadata differed by source and by participant and was supplied without curation.

Each collaborating institution followed its own protocols to collect whole blood in K2EDTA tubes. Collaborator samples were shipped for TCRbeta analysis as frozen whole blood, isolated PBMCs, or DNA extracted from either sample type. Source material: peripheral blood. Here the chain combines TRBV4-1 and TRBJ2-5, with TRBD1 identical over 10 junction bases. The clonotype comes from a human donor in a cohort sampled during active COVID-19. CDR3 reads: CASSQEDRGKKTQYF. The bases are TGCGCCAGCAGCCAGGAGGACAGGGGGAAAAAGACCCAGTACTTC.